Sequencing of this T cell receptor (beta chain) was carried out in a study of blood T cell repertoires in COVID-19. Turning to the study itself: Material from acute and convalescent COVID-19 was sourced from the United States, Italy and Spain. PBMCs, B-cell-depleted T cells, or T cells provided the cDNA or gDNA that made up the material.

As originally analysed: Estimation of nucleated cell counts relied on the amplification of reference gene primers. Libraries were prepared by immunoSEQ multiplex PCR; TCRdb keeps only in-frame clonotypes and omits some of them. That table furnishes V, J and clone size, whereas the DNA furnished D and trimming. The repertoire holds roughly 48,000 clones, with around 79% as singletons. This clone has a single count. Trimming pared 3 bases from V and 10 bases from J, leaving 11 bases between. Germline lookup yields CDR1 SGHTS and CDR2 YDEGEE. The CDR3 covers 12 residues. This TCR was sampled from a human donor with active or convalescent COVID-19. The donor label of this sample is uncertain. The sample consisted of peripheral blood. The V and J genes are TRBV5-8 and TRBJ2-1, with D perhaps TRBD2 (6 bases). The CDR3 DNA follows: TGTGCCAGCAGCTCCTCGGGGGAGGAGCAGTTCTTC. As protein: CASSSSGEEQFF.